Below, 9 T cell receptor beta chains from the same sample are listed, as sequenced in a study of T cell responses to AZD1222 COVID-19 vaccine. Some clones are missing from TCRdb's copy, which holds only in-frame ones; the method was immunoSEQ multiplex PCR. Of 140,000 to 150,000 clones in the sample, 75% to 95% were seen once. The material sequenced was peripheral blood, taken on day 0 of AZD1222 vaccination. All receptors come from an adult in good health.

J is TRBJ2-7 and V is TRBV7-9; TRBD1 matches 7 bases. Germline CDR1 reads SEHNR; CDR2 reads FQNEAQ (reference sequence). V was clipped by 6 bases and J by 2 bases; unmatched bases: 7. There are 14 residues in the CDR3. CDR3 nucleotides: TGTGCCAGCAGGTCGACAGGGAATACCTACGAGCAGTACTTC. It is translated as CASRSTGNTYEQYF.

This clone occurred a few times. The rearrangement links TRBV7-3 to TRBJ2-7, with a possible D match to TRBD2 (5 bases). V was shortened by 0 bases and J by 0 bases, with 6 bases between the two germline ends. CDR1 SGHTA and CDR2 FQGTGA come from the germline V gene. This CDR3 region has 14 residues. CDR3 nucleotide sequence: TGTGCCAGCAGCTTAACTGGGAGCTCCTACGAGCAGTACTTC. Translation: CASSLTGSSYEQYF.

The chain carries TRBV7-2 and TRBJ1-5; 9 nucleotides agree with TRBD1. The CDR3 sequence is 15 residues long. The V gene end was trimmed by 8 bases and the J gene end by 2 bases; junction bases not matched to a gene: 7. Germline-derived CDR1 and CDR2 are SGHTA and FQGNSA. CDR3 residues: CASQDRGGGNQPQHF. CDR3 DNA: TGTGCCAGCCAAGACAGGGGGGGAGGCAATCAGCCCCAGCATTTT.

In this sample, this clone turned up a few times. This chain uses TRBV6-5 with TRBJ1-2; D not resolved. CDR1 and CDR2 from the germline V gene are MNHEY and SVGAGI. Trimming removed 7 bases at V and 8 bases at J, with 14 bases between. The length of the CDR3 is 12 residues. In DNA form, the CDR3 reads TGTGCCAGCAAGGATCTCCCCGGGGGCTACACCTTC. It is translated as CASKDLPGGYTF.

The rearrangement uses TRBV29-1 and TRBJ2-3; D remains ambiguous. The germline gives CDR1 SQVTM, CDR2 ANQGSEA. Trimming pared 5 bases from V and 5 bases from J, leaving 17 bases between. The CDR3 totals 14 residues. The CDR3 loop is CSVTPRQLGDTQYF. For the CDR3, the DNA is TGCAGCGTTACCCCCAGGCAGCTGGGAGATACGCAGTATTTT.

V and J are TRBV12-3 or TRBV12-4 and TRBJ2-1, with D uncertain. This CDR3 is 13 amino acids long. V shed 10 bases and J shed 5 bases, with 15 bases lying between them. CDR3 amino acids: CATRPHVDNEQFF. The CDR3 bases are TGTGCCACCAGGCCTCACGTTGACAATGAGCAGTTCTTC.

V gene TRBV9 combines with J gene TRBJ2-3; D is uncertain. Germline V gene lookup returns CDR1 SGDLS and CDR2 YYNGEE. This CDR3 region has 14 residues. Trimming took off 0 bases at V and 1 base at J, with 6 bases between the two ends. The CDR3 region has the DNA TGTGCCAGCAGCGTAGCCGGGCGCACAGATACGCAGTATTTT. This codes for CASSVAGRTDTQYF.

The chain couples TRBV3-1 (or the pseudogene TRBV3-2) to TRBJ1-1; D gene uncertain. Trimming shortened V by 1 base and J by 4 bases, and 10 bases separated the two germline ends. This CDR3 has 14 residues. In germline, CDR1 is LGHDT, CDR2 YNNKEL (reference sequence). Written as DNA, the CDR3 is TGTGCCAGCAGCCAAGGACGCACTTCCACTGAAGCTTTCTTT. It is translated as CASSQGRTSTEAFF.

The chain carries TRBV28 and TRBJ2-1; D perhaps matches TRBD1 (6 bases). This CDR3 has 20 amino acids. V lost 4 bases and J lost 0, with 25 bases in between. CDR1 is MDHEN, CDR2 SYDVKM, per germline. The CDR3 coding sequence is TGTGCCAGCAGTTACCCGATAGGGGGTGACTACCGAAACTCCTACAATGAGCAGTTCTTC. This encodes CASSYPIGGDYRNSYNEQFF.